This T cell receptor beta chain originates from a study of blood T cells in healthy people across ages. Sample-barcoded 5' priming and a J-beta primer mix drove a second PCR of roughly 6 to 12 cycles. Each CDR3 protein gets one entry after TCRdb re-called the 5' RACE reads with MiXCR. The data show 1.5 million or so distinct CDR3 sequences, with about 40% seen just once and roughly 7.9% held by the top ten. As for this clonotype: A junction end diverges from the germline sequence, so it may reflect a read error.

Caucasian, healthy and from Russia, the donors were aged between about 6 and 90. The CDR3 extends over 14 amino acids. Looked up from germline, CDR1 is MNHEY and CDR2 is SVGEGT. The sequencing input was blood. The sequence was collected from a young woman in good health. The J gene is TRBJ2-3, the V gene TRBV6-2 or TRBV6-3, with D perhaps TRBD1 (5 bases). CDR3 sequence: CASSVPGHTDTRYF. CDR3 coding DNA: TGTGCCAGCAGTGTCCCAGGGCACACAGATACGCGGTATTTT.